This T cell receptor beta chain is drawn from a study of cytomegalovirus exposure and HLA in healthy donors (dated by TCRdb to about 2017). Background on the whole study: An earlier analysis of around 600 of the donors reported approximately 290 Gb of sequence data and around 120 million unique TCR beta sequences from 150 million to 200 million T cells. Donor age, sex, ethnicity and CMV serostatus were compiled alongside the repertoire data. All discovery cohort repertoires had been generated on a single sequencing platform. Besides the first cohort of approximately 670 subjects, a separate validation cohort made up of roughly 120 different subjects was used. Class I and class II HLA loci were covered by the typing at four-digit resolution. A later genetic analysis used genome-wide SNP genotypes for about 60% of the 666 donors, treating that subset as a discovery cohort. On average, around 200,000 unique TCR beta nucleotide sequences were sequenced per donor among fewer than 500 genotyped donors of the cohort, with 15% to 20% of those sequences being non-productive. The number of typed donors differed by locus: about 629-630 for A, B, C, DRB1 and DQB1; some 500 for DQA1; 600 to 610 for DPA1; and around 450 for DPB1. An earlier analysis of several hundred of the donors used high-throughput TCR beta sequencing to judge whether each TCR beta V gene segment behaved as functional or pseudogenic. The study aimed to test whether signatures of past pathogen exposure could be identified by cataloging public T cell receptors. Among the approximately 430 genotyped donors, under 90% belonged to the genetic ancestry cluster associated with self-reported Caucasian donors. Using immunosequencing, the study profiled T cell repertoires from around 670 subjects and related those repertoires to cytomegalovirus serostatus. About five DR-DQ haplotypes were treated as single units for association and clustering because of strong linkage in the cohort. Approximately 310 gigabases of sequencing data and 70 million to 95 million unique TCR sequences made up an early release that covered several hundred HLA-typed donors. The later analysis used no new phenotypic data to find candidate immune exposures, relying instead on TCR beta sequences and their occurrence across donors. A later analysis re-examined previously published TCR beta repertoires from just over 650 donors and added high-resolution HLA genotyping to investigate patterns of TCR occurrence. To predict cytomegalovirus infection status, the study combined high-throughput TCR immunosequencing, statistical association of individual TCRs with disease status, and machine learning.

The cohort consisted of 600 to 700 healthy bone marrow donors. All cohort members were sampled while nominally healthy, although unrecorded immune exposures were likely present. The donor tested CMV seropositive, placing the donor among the roughly 300 seropositive members of the cohort. Every donor gave a peripheral blood sample, and the peripheral blood mononuclear cells from that sample were used for TCR beta sequencing. Genomic DNA was extracted from the blood cell samples with the Qiagen DNeasy Blood Extraction Kit. Of note for this clone: The clone's antigen remains unknown. The sample holds no much larger clone one base away, and base qualities are not on file.

The investigation overall reported the following: A later genetic analysis associated a missense DCLRE1C variant with V-gene and J-gene trimming of TCR beta chains, and an independent cohort replicated the association. In a later analysis, the rate of TCR association differed among HLA loci, with DRB1 alleles having the most associated TCRs and HLA-C alleles having the fewest. Specific HLA alleles were associated with 18,000 or so TCR beta sequences at a false discovery rate of 0.05 in a later analysis. The cohort was sequenced for TCR beta chains only, and without alpha or paired-chain data the features that could be detected were limited. Compared with equally common non-associated chains, HLA-associated TCR beta chains in a later analysis were more clonally expanded and had lower generation probabilities. For the cohort, immune exposure information was limited to CMV serostatus. Linkage disequilibrium might explain the correlated functional status among segregating V segments, but an unknown experimental factor could not be ruled out. A later analysis reported that several top co-occurrence clusters appeared linked to parvovirus B19, influenza, CMV and Epstein-Barr virus. A later analysis found that most CMV-associated TCR beta chains appeared HLA-restricted, with HLA associations seemingly driven largely by CMV exposure. HLA typing was unavailable for some donors at each locus, so association tests used only the typed subset. According to the authors, the approach could potentially be generalized to other disease states and immunological phenotypes. Across donors, most TCR sequences were observed very rarely, whereas some public TCRs were present in many individuals. When HLA alleles, especially DR and DQ, strongly co-occurred, attributing TCR associations to individual alleles was difficult. A further reported finding was that TCR beta sequences accurately predicted the HLA-A and HLA-B alleles for most subjects in the first cohort. Because counts were too low, roughly 17 rarely observed V segments, including chromosome 9 orphons, were left out of the earlier analysis of about 620 of the donors. The classifier was reported to diagnose cytomegalovirus status with high specificity and sensitivity in both the original cohort and the validation cohort. The study gave a list of around 170 TCR beta chains associated with cytomegalovirus. The presence/absence analyses assumed that sequencing depth was roughly uniform across donors, and that assumption may not be true. In a later genetic analysis, fewer N-insertions in productive TCRs were reported among donors in an Asian-associated ancestry cluster than the roughly 700-donor mean. A few of the identified cytomegalovirus-associated TCR beta chains were confirmed in vitro to be specific for cytomegalovirus antigens. A cluster of highly shared sequence variants was judged likely to represent a technical artifact of the sequencing pipeline. In an earlier analysis of some 500 of the donors, most TCR beta V segments were observed in productive rearrangements about 90% or about 30% of the time, broadly matching IMGT annotations.

The protocol used for the library was the immunoSEQ multiplex PCR assay. For the multiplex PCR, a mixture combining 60 forward primers for TCR Vbeta segments and 13 reverse primers for TCR Jbeta segments was used. A multiplex PCR assay on genomic DNA amplified the CDR3 region of rearranged TCR beta genes. On the Illumina HiSeq System, the amplified TCR beta libraries were sequenced as 87-base-pair reads. The study's own analysis went as follows. A later analysis counted about 82 million unique TCR beta chains across the 666 repertoires, and around 9.9 million of these chains were shared by at least two donors. A nearest-neighbor algorithm error-corrected the raw reads and collapsed the reads into unique sequences, merging closely related sequences to remove PCR and sequencing errors. CDR3 sequences were aligned to IMGT reference sequences to assign V, D and J gene segments. For a sequence to be retained, a match of at least six nucleotides was required to both a V gene segment and a J gene segment. A rearrangement was called productive if the CDR3 had no stop codons and remained in frame with V and J, and every other rearrangement was called non-productive. Following IMGT convention, CDR3 was defined as the stretch from the second conserved V-encoded cysteine to the conserved J-encoded phenylalanine. The earlier analysis of 500 to 600 of the donors excluded sequences that lacked an unambiguous match to a single V gene segment. An earlier analysis of about 590 of the donors classified V segments as functional when productive rearrangements were above 56.7% and as segregating when the standard deviation between donors was above 5%. A statistical classification framework was built to diagnose cytomegalovirus status from the catalog of TCR beta chain sequences. A later analysis assigned V and J genes by comparing TCR nucleotide sequences with IMGT/GENE-DB human TR gene sequences. Using the TCRdist pipeline, a later analysis assigned CDR3 sequences along with most-parsimonious VDJ recombination scenarios. A later analysis defined each TCR beta chain by its CDR3 amino acid sequence plus V-gene family, and excluded reads lacking a unique V-gene family. As a way to deal with suspected cross-contamination and a sequencing artifact, a later analysis dropped 592 nucleotide sequences that were highly shared and had low generation probability. For each public chain, a later analysis derived a clonal expansion index from normalized ranks of inferred template counts within each repertoire. In a later analysis, generation probabilities were computed using a VDJ recombination model fitted to out-of-frame rearrangements, and the results were checked against IGoR. A later analysis scored TCR-TCR, TCR-HLA and TCR-CMV co-occurrence with hypergeometric tests, applying a repertoire-size bias correction to TCR pairs. To estimate false discovery rates, a later analysis permuted the HLA or CMV assignments 20 times. In a later analysis, co-occurring TCRs were grouped using DBSCAN, with TCRdist sequence similarity added in when clustering inside HLA-allele-positive subsets. For co-occurrence clustering, repertoires with fewer than 30,000 or more than 120,000 public chains were excluded, along with roughly 5 repertoires with anomalous nucleotide sharing. The source is immuneACCESS, and TCRdb retained only in-frame sequences with V and J called. Part of the clones is not carried over; for the studies checked, unresolved V genes explain less than half of this, and the remainder is unexplained. V, J and clone size are those of that table, while D and trimming were read from the DNA. Counted in this sample were 200,000 to 300,000 clones; about 80% of them appeared once. The ten biggest clones cover about 7.5% of the sample.

This TCR was recovered from a woman aged 55-69 years in good health and CMV-seropositive. The sample comprised PBMCs.

The CDR3 in this case is CAWSVWLNTEAFF. Read as DNA, the sequence is TGTGCCTGGAGTGTATGGCTGAACACTGAAGCTTTCTTT. The rearranged chain carries TRBV30 and TRBJ1-1; the D gene identity is not certain. The germline V gene (reference sequence) yields GTSNPN for CDR1 and SVGIG for CDR2. Relative to germline, V is 0 bases shorter and J is 0 bases shorter, with 5 bases between their ends. The CDR3 runs 13 residues from the cysteine to the phenylalanine. The kept DNA is CDR3 alone, 39 bases in frame from the first base. Supplemented by the reference TRBV30 and TRBJ1-1 proteins around the CDR3, the complete variable domain is SQTIHQWPATLVQPVGSPLSLECTVEGTSNPNLYWYRQAAGRGLQLLFYSVGIGQISSEVPQNLSASRPQDRQFILSSKKLLLSDSGFYLCAWSVWLNTEAFFGQGTRLTVV.